These 19 T cell receptor beta chains originate from one sample sequenced in a study of blood T cell repertoires in COVID-19. Profiled with immunoSEQ multiplex PCR; TCRdb holds only in-frame clones, not every one. The sample has over 70,000 clones; about 83% are singletons. The sequencing sample was made of peripheral blood. The receptors shown here come from a human donor in a cohort sampled during active COVID-19.

J is TRBJ2-1 and V is TRBV6-5; perhaps TRBD2 as D (5 bases). Trimming removed 5 bases at V and 5 bases at J, with 10 bases between. CDR3 length: 13 amino acids. The germline V gene encodes CDR1 MNHEY and CDR2 SVGAGI. CDR3 region: CASSLPGNNEQFF. The CDR3 bases are TGTGCCAGCAGTCTACCGGGGAACAATGAGCAGTTCTTC.

This chain joins TRBV12-3 or TRBV12-4 and TRBJ1-4, with 11 nucleotides matching TRBD1. V lost 9 bases, J lost 14 bases, and 5 bases stayed unmatched. This CDR3 has 11 residues. The CDR3 sequence is CASSRDRGLFF. In nucleotides, the CDR3 is TGTGCCAGTTCTAGGGACAGGGGGCTGTTTTTT.

The V and J genes are TRBV24-1 and TRBJ2-3; the match to TRBD2 covers 8 bases. The germline V gene encodes CDR1 KGHDR and CDR2 SFDVKD. The CDR3 runs 14 residues. The J segment lost 3 bases and the V segment lost 6 bases, leaving 4 bases of the junction unmatched. CDR3 DNA sequence: TGTGCCACCAGTCCCCCGGGGGGGACAGATACGCAGTATTTT. It yields the protein CATSPPGGTDTQYF.

This clone was counted a few times. The chain combines TRBV19 with TRBJ1-6, with 7 bases that match TRBD1. The CDR3 extends over 16 amino acids. The V gene's germline CDR1 is LNHDA and CDR2 SQIVND (reference sequence). V shed 4 bases, J shed 9 bases, and the junction held 12 bases outside the gene matches. The CDR3 nucleotides are TGTGCCAGTAGTACACCGGGACAGAGGGCCCGTTCACCCCTCCACTTT. Its translation: CASSTPGQRARSPLHF.

CDR3 region: CASSFRGSYNEQFF. The CDR3 DNA sequence: TGTGCCAGCAGTTTCAGGGGTTCCTACAATGAGCAGTTCTTC. The V and J genes are TRBV28 and TRBJ2-1; maybe TRBD1 (6 bases). Deletions cut 3 bases from V and 1 base from J, with 7 bases between. The CDR3 has 14 amino acids. The germline CDR1 and CDR2 sequences are MDHEN and SYDVKM.

This chain uses TRBV28 with TRBJ1-3; D perhaps matches TRBD1 (6 bases). Trimming removed 6 bases at V and 3 bases at J, with 12 bases between. The CDR3 is 14 residues long. CDR1 is MDHEN, CDR2 SYDVKM, per germline. The DNA of the CDR3 is TGTGCCAGCAGGACAGGAATCGGTGGAAACACCATATATTTT. Translation gives CASRTGIGGNTIYF.

There are a few counts of this clone. This sequence joins TRBV3-1 (or the pseudogene TRBV3-2) and TRBJ2-7, with D tentatively TRBD2 (6 bases). This CDR3 spans 14 amino acids. CDR1 is LGHDT, CDR2 YNNKEL, per germline (reference sequence). The V end was cut by 4 bases, the J end by 3 bases, with 13 bases between. CDR3 coding DNA: TGTGCCAGCAGCCCCCGGGACTGGATCTACGAGCAGTACTTC. Translated, it gives CASSPRDWIYEQYF.

In its sample, this clone was seen once. The J gene is TRBJ2-4, the V gene TRBV5-1; maybe TRBD2 (5 bases). This CDR3 region has 18 residues. Germline CDR1 reads SGHRS; CDR2 reads YFSETQ. Trimming took off 2 bases at V and 1 base at J, with 19 bases between the two ends. CDR3: CASSLAPDTRRAKNIQYF. CDR3 nucleotides: TGCGCCAGCAGCTTAGCACCAGACACTAGAAGGGCCAAAAACATTCAGTACTTC.

The V gene is TRBV29-1, the J gene TRBJ2-1; TRBD2 matches at 8 bases. Trimming cost V 6 bases and J 0 bases; bases outside gene matches: 7. From germline, CDR1 is SQVTM and CDR2 ANQGSEA. The CDR3 has 15 residues. The CDR3: CSVRPGTSSYNEQFF. CDR3 in DNA: TGCAGCGTCAGGCCCGGGACTAGCTCCTACAATGAGCAGTTCTTC.

This chain links TRBV5-4 with TRBJ2-4; 13 bases are shared with TRBD2. CDR1 is SGHNT, CDR2 YYREEE, per germline (reference sequence). Trimming removed 1 base from V and 7 bases from J; junction bases left unmatched: 5. The CDR3 has 16 residues. The DNA of the CDR3 is TGTGCCAGCAGCTTGAGGACTAGCGGGAGTTCCAACATTCAGTACTTC. It yields the protein CASSLRTSGSSNIQYF.

The chain has TRBV4-1 and TRBJ2-3; TRBD1 is a possible D gene (6 bases). Between the trimmed V and J ends, which lost 0 bases and 4 bases, there was a span of 11 bases. Germline lookup yields CDR1 MGHRA and CDR2 YSYEKL. CDR3 size: 15 residues. CDR3 in DNA: TGCGCCAGCAGCCAAGAGGTTTACAGGGCAGATACGCAGTATTTT. Encoded protein: CASSQEVYRADTQYF.

This chain links TRBV25-1 with TRBJ1-2; D is unclear. Germline V gene data show CDR1 as MGHDK and CDR2 as SYGVNS. Trimming took off 11 bases at V and 4 bases at J, with 17 bases between the two ends. This CDR3 is 13 amino acids long. This CDR3 is CAVARPGVYGYTF. Written as DNA, the CDR3 is TGTGCCGTAGCCCGACCCGGGGTCTATGGCTACACCTTC.

The genes are TRBV21-1 and TRBJ1-1. TRBV21-1 is termed a pseudogene. The CDR3 is made up of 15 amino acids. CDR3: CASSKSEEMNTEAFF. CDR3 sequence (DNA): TGTGCCAGCAGCAAAAGCGAGGAGATGAACACTGAAGCTTTCTTT.

The genes are TRBV12-3 or TRBV12-4 and TRBJ1-3; the D gene is possibly TRBD1 (6 bases). The CDR3 consists of 13 residues. Trimming stripped 6 bases from V and 4 bases from J, with 10 bases between. Here the CDR3 DNA reads TGTGCCAGCAGCCCTGGACAGGGAAACACCATATATTTT. This sequence encodes CASSPGQGNTIYF.

The chain combines TRBV14 with TRBJ2-7; D is possibly TRBD1 (6 bases). This CDR3 contains 17 residues. V lost 0 bases and J 6 bases, leaving 21 bases between the germline ends. Germline V gene sequence: CDR1 SGHDN, CDR2 FVKESK. CDR3 bases: TGTGCCAGCAGCCAAGATGCCCCCGAATACAGGGTTGGCGAGCAGTACTTC. This gives the protein CASSQDAPEYRVGEQYF.

V is TRBV5-4 and J is TRBJ1-1; 7 nucleotides line up with TRBD1. This CDR3 is built from 15 residues. In germline, CDR1 is SGHNT, CDR2 YYREEE (reference sequence). V shed 4 bases, J shed 1 base, and the junction held 7 bases outside the gene matches. The CDR3 DNA reads TGTGCCAGCAGCAAACGACAGGGCGGGAACACTGAAGCTTTCTTT. Its protein is CASSKRQGGNTEAFF. Filled out from reference TRBV5-4 and TRBJ1-1, the complete variable domain reads ETGVTQSPTHLIKTRGQQVTLRCSSQSGHNTVSWYQQALGQGPQFIFQYYREEENGRGNFPPRFSGLQFPNYSSELNVNALELDDSALYLCASSKRQGGNTEAFFGQGTRLTVV.

The chain has TRBV15 and TRBJ1-5; 9 positions agree with TRBD1. Germline assignment: CDR1 LNHNV and CDR2 YYDKDF (reference sequence). This CDR3 has 15 residues. The V segment lost 5 bases and the J segment 1 base; nucleotides outside the gene matches: 3. Written as DNA, the CDR3 is TGTGCCACCAGCGGACAGGGGTCGAGCAATCAGCCCCAGCATTTT. This translates into CATSGQGSSNQPQHF.

This chain links TRBV29-1 with TRBJ2-3, with D possibly TRBD2 on 5 matching bases. The CDR3 consists of 11 residues. CDR1 and CDR2 from the germline V gene are SQVTM and ANQGSEA. Trimming stripped 4 bases from V and 7 bases from J, with 9 bases between. The CDR3 bases are TGCAGCGTTGTGGGAGCAAATACGCAGTATTTT. It codes for CSVVGANTQYF.

This clone was seen a single time. The chain recombines TRBV14 with TRBJ1-4; weak D call: TRBD1 (5 bases). The CDR3 spans 15 residues. CDR1 SGHDN and CDR2 FVKESK come from the germline V gene. The V and J ends lost 1 base and 8 bases respectively, with 14 bases between them. The CDR3 region has the DNA TGTGCCAGCAGCCAAGGGGGGGAGGCGGCCGAAAAACTGTTTTTT. This translates into CASSQGGEAAEKLFF.